The clone carrying this T cell receptor beta chain was observed once. The table came from immunoSEQ multiplex PCR; TCRdb's copy has only in-frame clones and leaves some out. The table records under 250,000 clones, 86% of them present only once. The CDR3 has 14 amino acids. V lost 8 bases and J lost 3, with 16 bases in between. Per the germline V gene, CDR1 is MNHEY and CDR2 is SMNVEV (reference sequence). The data belong to a study of blood T cell repertoires in COVID-19. Overall study context: Sample material is recorded as cDNA or gDNA derived from T cells, B-cell-depleted T cells, or PBMCs.

Sequencing was carried out using peripheral blood. The chain carries TRBV27 and TRBJ1-1; D may be TRBD1 (6 bases). This clonotype originated in a man aged 55-75 years with acute or convalescent COVID-19. Here the CDR3 reads CASSRGRGDTEAFF. The CDR3, as DNA: TGTGCCAGCTCAAGGGGGAGAGGGGACACTGAAGCTTTCTTT.